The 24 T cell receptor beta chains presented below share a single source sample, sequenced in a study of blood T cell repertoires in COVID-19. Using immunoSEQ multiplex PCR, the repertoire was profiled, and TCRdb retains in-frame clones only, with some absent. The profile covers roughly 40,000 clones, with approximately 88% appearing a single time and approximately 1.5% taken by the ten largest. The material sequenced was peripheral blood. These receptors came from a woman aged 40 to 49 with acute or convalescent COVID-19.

The CDR3 DNA follows: TGTGCCAGCAGTTTTCGGACTAGGGAGAGAGATACGCAGTATTTT. Protein sequence: CASSFRTRERDTQYF. The chain recombines TRBV6-2 or TRBV6-3 with TRBJ2-3; 7 bases agree with TRBD2. With V trimmed by 4 bases and J by 5 bases, 9 bases remained unmatched. The CDR3 extends over 15 amino acids. Germline V gene sequence: CDR1 MNHEY, CDR2 SVGEGT.

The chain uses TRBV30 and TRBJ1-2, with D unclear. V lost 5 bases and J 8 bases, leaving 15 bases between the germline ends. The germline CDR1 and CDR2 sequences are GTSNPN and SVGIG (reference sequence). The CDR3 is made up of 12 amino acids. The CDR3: CAWAPGNIGYTF. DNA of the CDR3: TGTGCCTGGGCCCCGGGGAACATAGGCTACACCTTC.

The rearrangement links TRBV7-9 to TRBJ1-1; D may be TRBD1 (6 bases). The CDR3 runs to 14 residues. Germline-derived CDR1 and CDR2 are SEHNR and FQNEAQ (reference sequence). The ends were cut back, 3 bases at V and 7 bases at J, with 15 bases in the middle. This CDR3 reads CASSFAGGTNEAFF. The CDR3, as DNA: TGTGCCAGCAGCTTTGCCGGTGGGACAAATGAAGCTTTCTTT.

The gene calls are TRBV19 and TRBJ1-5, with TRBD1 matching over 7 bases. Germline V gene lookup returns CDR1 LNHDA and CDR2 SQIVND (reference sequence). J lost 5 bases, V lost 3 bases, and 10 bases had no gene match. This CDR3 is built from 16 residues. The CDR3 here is CASSMNRGAMDQPQHF. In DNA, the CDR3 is TGTGCCAGTAGTATGAACAGGGGCGCAATGGATCAGCCCCAGCATTTT.

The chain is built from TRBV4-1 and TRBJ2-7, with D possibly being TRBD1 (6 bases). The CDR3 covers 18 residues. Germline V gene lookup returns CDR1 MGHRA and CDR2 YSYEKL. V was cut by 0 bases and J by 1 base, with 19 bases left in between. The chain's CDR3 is CASSQDVIVGTRSYEQYF. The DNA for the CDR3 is TGCGCCAGCAGCCAAGACGTAATAGTAGGGACAAGGTCCTACGAGCAGTACTTC.

The CDR3 bases are TGTGCCAGCAGGGGGGGACGGTACAATCAGCCCCAGCATTTT. It yields the protein CASRGGRYNQPQHF. The gene calls are TRBV27 and TRBJ1-5, with D maybe TRBD1 (5 bases). Germline CDR1 is MNHEY and CDR2 is SMNVEV (reference sequence). Trimming took 6 bases from V and 3 from J, leaving 12 bases between them. The CDR3 spans 14 residues.

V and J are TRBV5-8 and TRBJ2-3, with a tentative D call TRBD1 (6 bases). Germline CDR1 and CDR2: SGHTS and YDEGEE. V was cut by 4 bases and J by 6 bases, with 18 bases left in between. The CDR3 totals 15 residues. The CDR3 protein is CASSAGTLTGDTQYF. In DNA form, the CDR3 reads TGTGCCAGCAGCGCCGGGACCCTCACAGGGGATACGCAGTATTTT. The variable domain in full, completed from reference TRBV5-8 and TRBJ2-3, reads EAGVTQSPTHLIKTRGQQATLRCSPISGHTSVYWYQQALGLGLQFLLWYDEGEERNRGNFPPRFSGRQFPNYSSELNVNALELEDSALYLCASSAGTLTGDTQYFGPGTRLTVL.

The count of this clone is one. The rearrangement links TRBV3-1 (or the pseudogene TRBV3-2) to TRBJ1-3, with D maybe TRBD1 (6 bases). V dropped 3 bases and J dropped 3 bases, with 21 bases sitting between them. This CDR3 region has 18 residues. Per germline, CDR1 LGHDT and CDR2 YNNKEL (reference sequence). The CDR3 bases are TGTGCCAGCAGCCAGGCTCGGACAGCAAGGGGGTATGGAAACACCATATATTTT. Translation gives CASSQARTARGYGNTIYF.

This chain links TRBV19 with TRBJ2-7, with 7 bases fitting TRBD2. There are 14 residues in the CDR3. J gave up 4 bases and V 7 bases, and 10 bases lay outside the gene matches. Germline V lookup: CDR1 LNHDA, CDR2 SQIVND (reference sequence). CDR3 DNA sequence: TGTGCCAGTAAGTCTGCGGGAGCACCTTACGAGCAGTACTTC. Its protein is CASKSAGAPYEQYF.

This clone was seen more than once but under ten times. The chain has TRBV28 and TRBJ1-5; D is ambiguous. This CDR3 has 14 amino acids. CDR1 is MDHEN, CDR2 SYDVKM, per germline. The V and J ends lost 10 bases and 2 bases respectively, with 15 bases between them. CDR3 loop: CATARGFGNQPQHF. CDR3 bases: TGTGCCACCGCCCGAGGGTTTGGCAATCAGCCCCAGCATTTT.

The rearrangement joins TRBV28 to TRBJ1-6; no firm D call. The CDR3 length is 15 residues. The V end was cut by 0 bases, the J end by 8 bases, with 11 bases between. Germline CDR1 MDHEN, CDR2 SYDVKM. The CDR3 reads CASSLWGSKDSPLHF. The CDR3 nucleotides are TGTGCCAGCAGTTTATGGGGCAGTAAGGATTCACCCCTCCACTTT.

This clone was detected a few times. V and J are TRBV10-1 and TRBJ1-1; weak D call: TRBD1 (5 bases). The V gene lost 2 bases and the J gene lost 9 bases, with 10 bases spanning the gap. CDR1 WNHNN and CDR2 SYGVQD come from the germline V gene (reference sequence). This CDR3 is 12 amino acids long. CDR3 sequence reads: CASSETKGKAFF. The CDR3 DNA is TGCGCCAGCAGTGAGACAAAGGGGAAAGCTTTCTTT.

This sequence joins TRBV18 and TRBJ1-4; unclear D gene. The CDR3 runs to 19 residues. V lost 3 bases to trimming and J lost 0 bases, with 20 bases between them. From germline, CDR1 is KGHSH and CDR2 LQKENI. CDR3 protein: CASSPWSIQVRTTNEKLFF. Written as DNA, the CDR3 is TGTGCCAGCTCACCTTGGTCCATCCAGGTTAGGACAACTAATGAAAAACTGTTTTTT.

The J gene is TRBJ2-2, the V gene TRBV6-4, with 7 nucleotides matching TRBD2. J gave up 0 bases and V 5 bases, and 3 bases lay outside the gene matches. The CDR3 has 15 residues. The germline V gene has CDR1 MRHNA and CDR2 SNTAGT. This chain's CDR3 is CASSREGSNTGELFF. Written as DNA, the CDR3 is TGTGCCAGCAGTAGGGAGGGATCGAACACCGGGGAGCTGTTTTTT.

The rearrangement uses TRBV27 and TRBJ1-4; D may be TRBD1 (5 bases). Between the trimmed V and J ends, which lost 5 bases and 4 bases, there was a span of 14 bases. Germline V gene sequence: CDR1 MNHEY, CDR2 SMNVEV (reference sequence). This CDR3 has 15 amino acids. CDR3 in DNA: TGTGCCAGCAGTGAGGTTGGGGCAGGTAATGAAAAACTGTTTTTT. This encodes CASSEVGAGNEKLFF.

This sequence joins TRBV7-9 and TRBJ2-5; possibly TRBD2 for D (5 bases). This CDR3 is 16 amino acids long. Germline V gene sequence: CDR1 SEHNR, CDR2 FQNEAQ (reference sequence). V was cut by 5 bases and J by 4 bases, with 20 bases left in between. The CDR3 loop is CASSPLDSGSSETQYF. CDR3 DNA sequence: TGTGCCAGCAGCCCGTTGGATAGTGGGAGTTCAGAGACCCAGTACTTC.

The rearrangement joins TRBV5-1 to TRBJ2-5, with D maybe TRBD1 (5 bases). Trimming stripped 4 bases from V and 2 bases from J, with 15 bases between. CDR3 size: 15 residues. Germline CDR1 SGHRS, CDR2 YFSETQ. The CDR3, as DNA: TGCGCCAGCAGCCCACCCCAGGGAAGTCAAGAGACCCAGTACTTC. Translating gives CASSPPQGSQETQYF. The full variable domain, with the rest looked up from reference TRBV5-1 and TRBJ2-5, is KAGVTQTPRYLIKTRGQQVTLSCSPISGHRSVSWYQQTPGQGLQFLFEYFSETQRNKGNFPGRFSGRQFSNSRSEMNVSTLELGDSALYLCASSPPQGSQETQYFGPGTRLLVL.

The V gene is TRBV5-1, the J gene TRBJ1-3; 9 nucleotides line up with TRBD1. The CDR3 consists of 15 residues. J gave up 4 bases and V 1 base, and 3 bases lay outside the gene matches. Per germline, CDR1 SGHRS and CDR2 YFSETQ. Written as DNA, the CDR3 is TGCGCCAGCAGCTTGAGGACAGGGGAAGGAAACACCATATATTTT. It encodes CASSLRTGEGNTIYF.

CDR3 in amino acids: CASSLRGTQDSPLHF. The CDR3 DNA is TGTGCCAGCAGCTTAAGAGGGACACAGGATTCACCCCTCCACTTT. The chain joins TRBV7-3 to TRBJ1-6; D perhaps matches TRBD1 (6 bases). Germline V lookup: CDR1 SGHTA, CDR2 FQGTGA. The CDR3 totals 15 residues. The V and J ends lost 1 base and 8 bases respectively, with 12 bases between them.

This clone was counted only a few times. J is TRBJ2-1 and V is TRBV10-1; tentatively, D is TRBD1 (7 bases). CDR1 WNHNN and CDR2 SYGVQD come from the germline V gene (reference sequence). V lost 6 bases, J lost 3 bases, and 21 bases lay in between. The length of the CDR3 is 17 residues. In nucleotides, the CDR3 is TGCGCCAGCAGCGGAGGGGCGACAGGGCGCCTCTACAATGAGCAGTTCTTC. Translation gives CASSGGATGRLYNEQFF.

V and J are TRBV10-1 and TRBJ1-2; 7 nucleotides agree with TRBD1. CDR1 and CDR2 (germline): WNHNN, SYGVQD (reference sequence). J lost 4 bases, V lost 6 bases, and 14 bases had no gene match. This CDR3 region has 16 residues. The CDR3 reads CASRLVHRGPGYGYTF. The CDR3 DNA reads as TGCGCCAGCAGACTCGTACACAGGGGTCCTGGCTATGGCTACACCTTC.

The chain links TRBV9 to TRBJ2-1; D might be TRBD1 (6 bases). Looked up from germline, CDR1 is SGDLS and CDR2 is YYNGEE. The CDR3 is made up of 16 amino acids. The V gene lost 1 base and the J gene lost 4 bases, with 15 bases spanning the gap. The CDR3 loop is CASSVRGQLGYNEQFF. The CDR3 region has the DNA TGTGCCAGCAGCGTAAGGGGACAATTGGGGTACAATGAGCAGTTCTTC.

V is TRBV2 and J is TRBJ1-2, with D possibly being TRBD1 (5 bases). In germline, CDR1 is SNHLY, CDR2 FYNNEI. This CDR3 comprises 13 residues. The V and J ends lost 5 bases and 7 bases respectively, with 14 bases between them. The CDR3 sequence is CASSLRRESGYTF. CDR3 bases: TGTGCCAGCAGTCTCCGCAGGGAATCTGGCTACACCTTC. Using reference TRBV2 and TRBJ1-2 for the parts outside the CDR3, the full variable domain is EPEVTQTPSHQVTQMGQEVILRCVPISNHLYFYWYRQILGQKVEFLVSFYNNEISEKSEIFDDQFSVERPDGSNFTLKIRSTKLEDSAMYFCASSLRRESGYTFGSGTRLTVV.

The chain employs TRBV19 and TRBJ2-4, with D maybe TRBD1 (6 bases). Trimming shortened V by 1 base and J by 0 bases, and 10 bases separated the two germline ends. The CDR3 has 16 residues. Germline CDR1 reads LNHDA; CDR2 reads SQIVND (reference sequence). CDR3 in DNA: TGTGCCAGTAGTATAGTCCTACAGGGAGCCAAAAACATTCAGTACTTC. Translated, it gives CASSIVLQGAKNIQYF.